This T cell receptor beta chain was captured by sequencing in a study of cytomegalovirus exposure and HLA in healthy donors. Broader study findings: Researchers reported in a later analysis that common viral pathogens appeared linked to several top clusters. There were a few CMV-associated chains whose specificity for CMV antigens was confirmed in vitro. Later work associated 16,951 TCR beta sequences with HLA alleles at 0.05 false discovery rate. When analyzed later, the rates of TCR association showed variation by HLA locus, with DRB1 the most and HLA-C the fewest.

The PCR was carried out with 60 Vbeta primers and 13 Jbeta primers. Only in-frame clones appear in the TCRdb table, and some are missing; sequencing was by immunoSEQ multiplex PCR. The sample yields under 200,000 clones, 75% to 90% seen once. The table lists this clone with a few counts. Its antigen remains unidentified. This CDR3 contains 14 residues. Trimming pared 3 bases from V and 8 bases from J, leaving 16 bases between. CDR1 and CDR2 (germline): MGHDK, SYGVNS. The sample taken for sequencing was PBMCs. This TCR came from a man aged 40-50 years in good health and CMV-seropositive. The rearrangement joins TRBV25-1 to TRBJ1-2; no clear D. CDR3 in amino acids: CASSEGGLSSGYTF. CDR3 in DNA: TGTGCCAGCAGTGAGGGAGGCCTTTCATCCGGCTACACCTTC.